In this sample, the clone carrying this T cell receptor (beta chain) turned up many times. The data originate from a study of molecular identifiers for immune sequencing clone quantification. Germline lookup yields CDR1 MNHEY and CDR2 SVGEGT. V was pared by 7 bases and J by 3 bases, with 12 bases between. CDR3 length equals 14 residues. Each CDR3 protein is one row after TCRdb ran MiXCR on the PCR reads. The table lists about 640,000 distinct CDR3 sequences, about 20% of them singletons, with roughly 0.85% in the top ten. This TCR came from a human donor in good health. Some libraries in this study had Jurkat cell RNA spiked in. This chain joins TRBV6-2 or TRBV6-3 and TRBJ2-2, with D hard to call. Material: naive CD8+ T cells from blood, with Jurkat cell RNA spiked in. As for subset: FACS-sorted CD8+CD4-CCR7+CD45RA+ naive T cells. The chain's CDR3 is CASTAPRDTGELFF. CDR3 bases: TGTGCCAGCACAGCCCCCCGGGACACCGGGGAGCTGTTTTTT.